Each of the 3 T cell receptor beta chains below was sequenced from the same sample in a study of monozygotic twins with inflammatory bowel disease. Reanalyzing the 5' RACE reads, TCRdb keeps one entry per CDR3 protein, without DNA. In total, the table holds 300,000 to 350,000 distinct CDR3 sequences. The sequencing sample was made of blood. These receptors all come from a human donor with ulcerative colitis or Crohn's disease, or a healthy co-twin of an affected twin (not recorded which).

The rearrangement links TRBV6-5 to TRBJ1-3. CDR3 length equals 16 residues. The germline gives CDR1 MNHEY, CDR2 SVGAGI. CDR3 residues: CASSYSRPVSGNTIYF.

The chain recombines TRBV29-1 with TRBJ1-1. This CDR3 spans 13 amino acids. Germline loops: CDR1 SQVTM, CDR2 ANQGSEA. CDR3 in amino acids: CSGLGIGADEAFF.

V and J are TRBV20-1 and TRBJ1-1; TCRdb proposes TRBD1, but this gene call is untestable without DNA. The CDR3 totals 11 residues. CDR1 and CDR2 from the germline V gene are DFQATT and SNEGSKA (reference sequence). The chain's CDR3 is CSAAGATDAFF.